These 14 T cell receptor beta chains were sequenced from one sample in a study of T cells in pancreatic ductal adenocarcinoma. Sequenced by immunoSEQ multiplex PCR; TCRdb stores in-frame clones only, minus some. The table records just under 30,000 clones, approximately 90% of them present only once. The selected patients with pancreatic ductal adenocarcinoma had surgery but no neoadjuvant therapy. Input material: PBMCs. These receptors all stem from a human donor with pancreatic ductal adenocarcinoma.

V gene TRBV7-9 combines with J gene TRBJ2-1, with 9 bases identical to TRBD1. The CDR3 contains 14 residues. V trimming: 5 bases; J trimming: 9 bases; junction bases outside the gene matches: 8. Germline assignment: CDR1 SEHNR and CDR2 FQNEAQ (reference sequence). The CDR3 here is CASSDRDRVAEQFF. CDR3 sequence (DNA): TGTGCCAGCAGCGACCGGGACAGGGTCGCTGAGCAGTTCTTC.

This rearrangement joins TRBV19 to TRBJ1-1, with 10 bases identical to TRBD1. From germline, CDR1 is LNHDA and CDR2 SQIVND (reference sequence). This CDR3 region has 14 residues. The J segment lost 8 bases and the V segment lost 6 bases, leaving 9 bases of the junction unmatched. CDR3 sequence: CASRRGQGPAEAFF. The CDR3 region has the DNA TGTGCCAGTAGACGGGGACAGGGGCCTGCAGAAGCTTTCTTT.

V gene TRBV7-3 combines with J gene TRBJ1-1; perhaps TRBD1 as D (5 bases). The germline V gene encodes CDR1 SGHTA and CDR2 FQGTGA. V shed 5 bases and J shed 5 bases, with 18 bases lying between them. The CDR3 is 15 residues long. The CDR3 protein is CASSLWIRWGTEAFF. Here the CDR3 DNA reads TGTGCCAGCAGCCTTTGGATCAGGTGGGGGACTGAAGCTTTCTTT.

The chain combines TRBV6-5 with TRBJ1-5, with 8 bases aligning to TRBD1. The CDR3 spans 14 residues. With V trimmed by 2 bases and J by 5 bases, 2 bases remained unmatched. CDR1 and CDR2 from the germline V gene are MNHEY and SVGAGI. CDR3 coding DNA: TGTGCCAGCAGTTACCGACAGGGGTATCAGCCCCAGCATTTT. It is translated as CASSYRQGYQPQHF.

This chain uses TRBV7-8 with TRBJ2-1; TRBD2 aligns across 7 bases. The CDR3 is 19 residues long. V was clipped by 6 bases and J by 4 bases; unmatched bases: 21. Germline V gene lookup returns CDR1 SGHVS and CDR2 FQNEAQ. The CDR3 loop reads CASRPRASRGREVYNEQFF. The DNA of the CDR3 is TGTGCCAGCAGACCAAGGGCGAGCCGGGGCCGGGAGGTATACAATGAGCAGTTCTTC.

CDR3 amino acids: CASRAGAISSYNEQFF. The CDR3 DNA is TGTGCCAGCCGAGCGGGAGCCATAAGCTCCTACAATGAGCAGTTCTTC. The rearrangement links TRBV19 to TRBJ2-1, with 8 bases matching TRBD2. Germline CDR1 and CDR2: LNHDA and SQIVND (reference sequence). The CDR3 has 16 amino acids. J lost 0 bases, V lost 9 bases, and 10 bases had no gene match.

V and J are TRBV14 and TRBJ2-6; D is undetermined. Per germline, CDR1 SGHDN and CDR2 FVKESK. The V gene lost 3 bases and the J gene lost 0 bases, with 3 bases spanning the gap. The CDR3 runs to 14 residues. The CDR3 region is CASSHPSGANVLTF. The CDR3, as DNA: TGTGCCAGCAGCCACCCCTCTGGGGCCAACGTCCTGACTTTC.

The chain carries TRBV20-1 and TRBJ1-1; D is perhaps TRBD1 (5 bases). The CDR3 is 10 amino acids. Germline V gene lookup returns CDR1 DFQATT and CDR2 SNEGSKA (reference sequence). V was pared by 3 bases and J by 7 bases, with 6 bases between. CDR3 protein: CSASDSEAFF. CDR3 DNA sequence: TGCAGTGCTAGCGACAGTGAAGCTTTCTTT.

J is TRBJ2-1 and V is TRBV5-8; the D gene is possibly TRBD1 (6 bases). V was clipped by 4 bases and J by 5 bases, with 19 bases between them. The CDR3 loop spans 16 amino acids. Per the germline V gene, CDR1 is SGHTS and CDR2 is YDEGEE. This CDR3 reads CASSPSYRAGNNEQFF. Here the CDR3 DNA reads TGTGCCAGCAGCCCCTCCTACAGGGCCGGGAACAATGAGCAGTTCTTC.

This clone has just one count. This rearrangement joins TRBV7-2 to TRBJ2-7; D gene unclear. The CDR3 length is 14 residues. CDR1 and CDR2 (germline): SGHTA, FQGNSA. Trimming took 1 base from V and 3 from J, leaving 10 bases between them. CDR3 in amino acids: CASSLVAGYYEQYF. CDR3 bases: TGTGCCAGCAGCTTAGTGGCCGGGTACTACGAGCAGTACTTC.

The V call is TRBV27, the J call TRBJ1-5, with D perhaps matching TRBD1 (6 bases). The ends were cut back, 0 bases at V and 6 bases at J, with 12 bases in the middle. Germline CDR1 is MNHEY and CDR2 is SMNVEV (reference sequence). The CDR3 has 15 amino acids. The CDR3 nucleotides read TGTGCCAGCAGTTTATCGTTAGGGGGTGGTCAGCCCCAGCATTTT. Protein: CASSLSLGGGQPQHF.

The gene calls are TRBV6-4 and TRBJ2-3, with 9 bases identical to TRBD1. V lost 6 bases, J lost 2 bases, and 6 bases stayed unmatched. The CDR3 is 15 residues long. Germline CDR1 is MRHNA and CDR2 is SNTAGT. The chain's CDR3 is CASRTGTGPTDTQYF. The CDR3 region has the DNA TGTGCCAGCAGGACCGGGACAGGGCCCACAGATACGCAGTATTTT.

The gene calls are TRBV5-1 and TRBJ1-1; the match to TRBD1 covers 8 bases. Germline V gene data show CDR1 as SGHRS and CDR2 as YFSETQ. This CDR3 has 15 residues. The V segment lost 4 bases and the J segment 3 bases; nucleotides outside the gene matches: 8. As DNA, the CDR3 is TGCGCCAGCAGCCTACACGGACAGGGCGACACTGAAGCTTTCTTT. Translation: CASSLHGQGDTEAFF.

The chain combines TRBV2 with TRBJ1-2; tentatively, D is TRBD1 (6 bases). The germline gives CDR1 SNHLY, CDR2 FYNNEI. This CDR3 is built from 14 residues. V gave up 1 base and J gave up 7 bases, with 13 bases separating them. Here the CDR3 reads CASSEGQVLGGYTF. The CDR3 DNA is TGTGCCAGCAGTGAAGGACAGGTTTTGGGTGGCTACACCTTC.